The 22 T cell receptor beta chains reported below all come from one sample, sequenced in a study of cytomegalovirus exposure and HLA in healthy donors. Researchers ran the PCR with 60 Vbeta and 13 Jbeta primers. The repertoire was sequenced with immunoSEQ multiplex PCR; TCRdb's copy has only in-frame clones and lacks some. Here the sample spans 150,000 to 200,000 clones, 80% being singletons. The sample was PBMCs. These receptors originate from a young man in good health and CMV-seropositive.

This chain joins TRBV4-3 and TRBJ2-7; 9 positions agree with TRBD1. The germline V gene has CDR1 LGHNA and CDR2 YSLEER. J gave up 3 bases and V 3 bases, and 3 bases lay outside the gene matches. The CDR3 runs to 14 residues. The CDR3 coding sequence is TGCGCCAGCAGCCACGCGACAGGGGGCTACGAGCAGTACTTC. Translating it yields CASSHATGGYEQYF.

The V call is TRBV7-8, the J call TRBJ1-2; D might be TRBD1 (6 bases). Trimming cost V 1 base and J 4 bases, with 16 bases left between them. Germline V gene sequence: CDR1 SGHVS, CDR2 FQNEAQ. The CDR3 runs 16 residues. The CDR3 loop reads CASSLVGTTPGYGYTF. The CDR3 bases are TGTGCCAGCAGCTTAGTTGGGACAACACCTGGCTATGGCTACACCTTC.

The genes are TRBV12-5 and TRBJ2-7; TRBD1 matches 7 bases. CDR3 length equals 16 residues. Germline-derived CDR1 and CDR2 are LGHNT and FRNRAP. The trim removed 0 bases at V and 3 bases at J, leaving 8 bases unmatched. CDR3 sequence (DNA): TGTGCTAGTGGTTTGGTGCTAGGGGGCACCTTCTACGAGCAGTACTTC. Translation gives CASGLVLGGTFYEQYF. The variable domain in full, with the rest retrieved from reference TRBV12-5 and TRBJ2-7, is DARVTQTPRHKVTEMGQEVTMRCQPILGHNTVFWYRQTMMQGLELLAYFRNRAPLDDSGMPKDRFSAEMPDATLATLKIQPSEPRDSAVYFCASGLVLGGTFYEQYFGPGTRLTVT.

The rearrangement uses TRBV28 and TRBJ2-5; D is unclear. The assigned J gene may be wrong: the sequence end matches TRBJ2-7 better. The CDR3 has 12 residues. The V gene's germline CDR1 is MDHEN and CDR2 SYDVKM. CDR3 coding DNA: TGTGCCAGCTCCGGAGACGAGTACGAGCAGTACTTC. Translation: CASSGDEYEQYF.

The chain employs TRBV18 and TRBJ2-7; 7 bases align to TRBD1. The junction had 4 bases not matched to a gene; V was cut back by 1 base and J by 1 base. Germline V lookup: CDR1 KGHSH, CDR2 LQKENI. CDR3 length: 15 amino acids. The CDR3 is CASSPRRDSSYEQYF. In DNA form, the CDR3 reads TGTGCCAGCTCACCACGCAGGGACAGTTCCTACGAGCAGTACTTC.

The chain links TRBV13 to TRBJ2-1; TRBD2 matches 8 bases. Germline V CDR1 and CDR2: PRHDT, FYEKMQ (reference sequence). The ends lost 1 base at V and 9 bases at J; junction bases unmatched: 11. The CDR3 spans 16 residues. DNA of the CDR3: TGTGCCAGCAGCTTAGTAATGGTGCGGGGGGTCGGTGAGCAGTTCTTC. Its protein product is CASSLVMVRGVGEQFF.

This chain links TRBV7-2 with TRBJ2-1; the D is unclear. This CDR3 spans 12 amino acids. The germline gives CDR1 SGHTA, CDR2 FQGNSA. V lost 5 bases and J 10 bases, leaving 12 bases between the germline ends. Written as DNA, the CDR3 is TGTGCCAGCAGCGAAGGCGGATGGGAGCAGTTCTTC. Its protein product is CASSEGGWEQFF.

The gene calls are TRBV6-1 and TRBJ1-6, with D maybe TRBD1 (5 bases). V shed 3 bases and J shed 8 bases, with 17 bases lying between them. Germline V gene sequence: CDR1 MNHNS, CDR2 SASEGT. CDR3 size: 16 residues. The CDR3 spells CASSEAPGLEYSPLHF. CDR3 bases: TGTGCCAGCAGTGAGGCCCCAGGGCTAGAATATTCACCCCTCCACTTT.

The chain combines TRBV11-2 with TRBJ2-7; tentative D call: TRBD1 (6 bases). Germline V CDR1 and CDR2: SGHAT, FQNNGV. Trimming took off 5 bases at V and 3 bases at J, with 11 bases between the two ends. The length of the CDR3 is 13 residues. The CDR3 sequence is CASSQQQGYEQYF. The CDR3 DNA reads as TGTGCCAGCAGCCAGCAACAGGGCTACGAGCAGTACTTC.

The table lists this clone with a few counts. This sequence joins TRBV7-9 and TRBJ2-3; 9 positions agree with TRBD1. The CDR3 has 17 residues. The germline V gene has CDR1 SEHNR and CDR2 FQNEAQ (reference sequence). Trimming at V came to 6 bases and at J to 5 bases, leaving 15 bases not matched to a gene. The CDR3 region is CASRSPRGQGKRDTQYF. CDR3 coding DNA: TGTGCCAGCAGGTCCCCCCGCGGACAGGGGAAGAGAGATACGCAGTATTTT.

The CDR3 region is CASSGGGRTQYF. The CDR3 nucleotides are TGTGCCAGCAGTGGGGGGGGGCGGACCCAGTACTTC. This chain uses TRBV21-1 with TRBJ2-5; TRBD2, the table's D call, lacks a check against the DNA. TRBV21-1 is labeled a pseudogene. CDR3 length: 12 amino acids.

About this clone itself: Different DNA sequences within this sample yield the same CDR3. The chain carries TRBV6-1 and TRBJ1-5; 10 nucleotides align to TRBD1. The germline gives CDR1 MNHNS, CDR2 SASEGT. The CDR3 contains 14 residues. V trimming: 5 bases; J trimming: 4 bases; junction bases outside the gene matches: 2. In DNA form, the CDR3 reads TGTGCCAGCAGTCCGGGACAGGGGAATCAGCCCCAGCATTTT. Protein sequence: CASSPGQGNQPQHF.

The rearrangement uses TRBV30 and TRBJ1-1; D call uncertain. V was pared by 2 bases and J by 0 bases, with 4 bases between. The V gene's germline CDR1 is GTSNPN and CDR2 SVGIG (reference sequence). This CDR3 has 12 amino acids. The CDR3 DNA follows: TGTGCCTGGAGTCCTATGAACACTGAAGCTTTCTTT. It specifies CAWSPMNTEAFF.

This clone has just a few counts. The CDR3 bases are TGCGCCAGCAGCGACGGACAAGAATGGAACACTGAAGCTTTCTTT. Encoded protein: CASSDGQEWNTEAFF. This chain joins TRBV5-1 and TRBJ1-1; D is possibly TRBD1 (5 bases). The CDR3 totals 15 residues. The germline V gene has CDR1 SGHRS and CDR2 YFSETQ. Between the trimmed V and J ends, which lost 4 bases and 1 base, there was a span of 14 bases.

The V and J genes are TRBV11-2 and TRBJ2-3; 8 bases are a match to TRBD2. The CDR3 consists of 15 residues. Germline V CDR1 and CDR2: SGHAT, FQNNGV. V gave up 3 bases and J gave up 6 bases; unmatched junction bases: 8. The CDR3 reads CASSFSGRAGDTQYF. Written as DNA, the CDR3 is TGTGCCAGCAGCTTCAGCGGGAGAGCAGGCGATACGCAGTATTTT.

This rearrangement joins TRBV25-1 to TRBJ2-5, with D possibly TRBD2 on 6 matching bases. CDR3 length: 15 amino acids. Germline V CDR1 and CDR2: MGHDK, SYGVNS. V gave up 3 bases and J gave up 5 bases, with 16 bases separating them. As DNA, the CDR3 is TGTGCCAGCAGTGACGTTGTCGGGGGTGGGGAGACCCAGTACTTC. The encoded protein is CASSDVVGGGETQYF.

The chain has TRBV7-9 and TRBJ2-5, with D perhaps TRBD2 (6 bases). CDR1 SEHNR and CDR2 FQNEAQ come from the germline V gene (reference sequence). Between the trimmed V and J ends, which lost 7 bases and 5 bases, there was a span of 17 bases. This CDR3 region has 14 residues. CDR3 residues: CASNGAVGGETQYF. In DNA form, the CDR3 reads TGTGCCAGCAATGGGGCTGTGGGGGGTGAGACCCAGTACTTC.

The CDR3 DNA sequence: TGTGCCAGCAAGAGGGGAGGAGCTCAAGAGACCCAGTACTTC. Protein product: CASKRGGAQETQYF. The chain joins TRBV2 to TRBJ2-5; tentative D call: TRBD2 (6 bases). The germline V and J ends were trimmed by 7 bases and 2 bases, with 14 bases remaining between them. This CDR3 region has 14 residues. Germline V CDR1 and CDR2: SNHLY, FYNNEI.

The chain carries TRBV11-2 and TRBJ2-5; TRBD2 matches at 12 bases. The CDR3 contains 19 residues. V lost 4 bases to trimming and J lost 4 bases; unmatched junction nucleotides: 16. Germline V gives CDR1 SGHAT, CDR2 FQNNGV. The CDR3 loop is CASSSQLTSGGSGGETQYF. CDR3 DNA: TGTGCCAGCAGCTCGCAGCTGACTAGCGGGGGTTCCGGGGGAGAGACCCAGTACTTC.

This clone was picked up one time. This chain uses TRBV4-1 with TRBJ2-7; D not certain. The CDR3 has 14 residues. The V and J ends lost 5 bases and 3 bases respectively, with 14 bases between them. CDR1 is MGHRA, CDR2 YSYEKL, per germline. CDR3 residues: CASSYLLTGYEQYF. CDR3 sequence (DNA): TGCGCCAGCAGCTATCTATTGACTGGCTACGAGCAGTACTTC.

V is TRBV5-5 and J is TRBJ1-2; D is undetermined. CDR1 is SGHKS, CDR2 YYEKEE, per germline (reference sequence). This CDR3 is 12 amino acids long. Between the trimmed V and J ends, which lost 4 bases and 8 bases, there was a span of 12 bases. CDR3 DNA: TGTGCCAGCAGCCCGAGAGGACTCGGCTACACCTTC. It translates to CASSPRGLGYTF.

The chain combines TRBV6-1 with TRBJ1-2, with TRBD1 identical over 7 bases. CDR1 and CDR2 (germline): MNHNS, SASEGT. V trimming: 1 base; J trimming: 8 bases; junction bases outside the gene matches: 4. The CDR3 consists of 13 residues. CDR3 bases: TGTGCCAGCAGTGAAGGGAGGGGGCTGGGCTACACCTTC. Encoded protein: CASSEGRGLGYTF.